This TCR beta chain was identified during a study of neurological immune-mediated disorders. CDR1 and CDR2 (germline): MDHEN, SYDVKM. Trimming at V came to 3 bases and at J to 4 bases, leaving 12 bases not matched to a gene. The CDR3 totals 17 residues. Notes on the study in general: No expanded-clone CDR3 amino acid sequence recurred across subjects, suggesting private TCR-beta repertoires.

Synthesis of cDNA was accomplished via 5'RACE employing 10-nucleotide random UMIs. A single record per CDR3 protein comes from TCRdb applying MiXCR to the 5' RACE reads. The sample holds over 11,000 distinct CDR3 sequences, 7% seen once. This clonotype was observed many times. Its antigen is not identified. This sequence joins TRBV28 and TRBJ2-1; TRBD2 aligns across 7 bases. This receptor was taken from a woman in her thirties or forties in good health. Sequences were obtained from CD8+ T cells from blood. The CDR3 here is CASSFEQGGPYYNEQFF. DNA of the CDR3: TGTGCCAGCAGTTTCGAGCAGGGAGGGCCCTATTACAATGAGCAGTTCTTC.